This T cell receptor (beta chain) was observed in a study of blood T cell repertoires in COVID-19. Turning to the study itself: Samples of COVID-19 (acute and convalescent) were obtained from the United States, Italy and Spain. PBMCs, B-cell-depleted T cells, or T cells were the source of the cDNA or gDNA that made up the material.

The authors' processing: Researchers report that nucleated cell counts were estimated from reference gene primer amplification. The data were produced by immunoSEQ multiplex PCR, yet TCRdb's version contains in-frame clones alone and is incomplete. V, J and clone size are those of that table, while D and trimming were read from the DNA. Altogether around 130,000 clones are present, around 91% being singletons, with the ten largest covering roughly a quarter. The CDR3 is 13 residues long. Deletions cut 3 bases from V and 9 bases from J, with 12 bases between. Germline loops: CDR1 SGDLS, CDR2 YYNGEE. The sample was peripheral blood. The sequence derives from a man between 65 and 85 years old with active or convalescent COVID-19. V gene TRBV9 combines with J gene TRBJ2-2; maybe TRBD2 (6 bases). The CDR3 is CASSAGLVRELFF. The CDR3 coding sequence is TGTGCCAGCAGCGCGGGACTCGTCAGGGAGCTGTTTTTT.